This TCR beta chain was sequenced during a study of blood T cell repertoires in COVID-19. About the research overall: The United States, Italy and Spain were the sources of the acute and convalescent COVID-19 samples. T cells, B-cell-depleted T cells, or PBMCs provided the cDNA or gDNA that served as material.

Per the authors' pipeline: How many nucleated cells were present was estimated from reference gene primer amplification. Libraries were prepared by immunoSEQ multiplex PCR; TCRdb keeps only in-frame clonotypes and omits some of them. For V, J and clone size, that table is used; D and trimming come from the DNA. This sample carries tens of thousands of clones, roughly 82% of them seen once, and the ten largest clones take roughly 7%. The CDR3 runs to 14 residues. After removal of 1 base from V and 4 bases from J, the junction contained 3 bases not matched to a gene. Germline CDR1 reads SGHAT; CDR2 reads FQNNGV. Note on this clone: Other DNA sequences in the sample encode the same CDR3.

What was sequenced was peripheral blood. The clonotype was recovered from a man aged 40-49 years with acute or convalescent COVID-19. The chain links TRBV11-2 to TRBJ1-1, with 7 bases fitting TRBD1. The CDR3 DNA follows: TGTGCCAGCAGCTTAGTAGGGGGCGGCACTGAAGCTTTCTTT. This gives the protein CASSLVGGGTEAFF.